Sequencing of this T cell receptor (beta chain) was carried out in a study of early T cells in non-severe SARS-CoV-2 infection. About the research overall: Sequencing was performed on bulk RNA from unsorted whole blood, leaving chains unpaired. The study, taken as a whole, reports: A preference for anti-spike CD8 responses marked VDJdb matching, which missed private and CD4 specificities.

Unique molecular identifiers were attached to individual cDNA molecules. MiXCR, applied by TCRdb to the 5' RACE reads, yields one record per CDR3 protein. The sample shows about 30,000 distinct CDR3 sequences, around 4% of them seen only once. V lost 3 bases and J lost 3; bases outside the gene matches: 4. Germline V gene data show CDR1 as MNHNS and CDR2 as SASEGT. The CDR3 has 15 amino acids. This clonotype was seen ten or more times. What it recognizes is unknown. Sequencing used whole blood. The TCR was taken from an adult who was a healthcare worker with PCR-confirmed SARS-CoV-2 infection or an uninfected control (not recorded which). V gene TRBV6-1 combines with J gene TRBJ2-2; 7 bases match TRBD2. Here the CDR3 DNA reads TGTGCCAGCAGTGAGGGAGGGACCCACACCGGGGAGCTGTTTTTT. Translation gives CASSEGGTHTGELFF.